This TCR beta chain emerged from a study of blood T cell repertoires in COVID-19. The protocol was immunoSEQ multiplex PCR, while the TCRdb copy is restricted to in-frame clones and leaves out a portion. The repertoire holds around 150,000 clones, with 75% to 90% as singletons. The CDR3 length is 16 residues. The V and J ends lost 5 bases and 2 bases, in that order; junction bases with no gene match: 9. Germline CDR1 reads LNHNV; CDR2 reads YYDKDF (reference sequence). This TCR was sampled from a man in his 70s with acute or convalescent COVID-19. Sequencing was performed on peripheral blood. The chain couples TRBV15 to TRBJ2-4; 7 bases are a match to TRBD2. CDR3 DNA: TGTGCCACCAGCCCCCAAGGGCGGGGGACCAAAAACATTCAGTACTTC. It yields the protein CATSPQGRGTKNIQYF.